This T cell receptor (beta chain) was sequenced for a study of vaccination effects on CD4 cells after COVID-19. Study details: Two doses of either BNT162b2 or mRNA-1273 were given to each participant. Pre-vaccine samples were drawn 16 days and one week before the first dose.

Before any sequencing was done, the ViraFEST assay used viral peptide pools to expand antigen-specific CD4+ T cells. Having been cultured for around ten days, the cells underwent CD4+ T cell isolation. The person's infection with SARS-CoV-2, confirmed by PCR, took place between March and December 2020. Each culture well received a few million PBMC. These cells were then cultured in IMDM with approximately 10 IU/ml IL-2 and roughly 10 ug/ml peptides. The method was immunoSEQ multiplex PCR; TCRdb's version includes in-frame clones alone and lacks a portion of them. The table includes roughly 70,000 clones, more than 65% detected once. In regard to this clone: Antigen specificity is unknown.

Whole-study results and caveats: No early post-infection timepoints were available in the study, which also included few convalescent patients.

CDR3 length: 12 residues. CDR1 is SQVTM, CDR2 ANQGSEA, per germline. Trimming left V 4 bases short and J 5 bases short, with 11 bases between. The material sequenced was CD4+ T cells from PBMCs cultured with HIV peptides, taken before COVID-19 vaccination. As to subset: HIV-1 Nef peptide pool negative control/reference culture. The source of this sequence is a human donor who had a prior SARS-CoV-2 infection. The V and J genes are TRBV29-1 and TRBJ2-5; perhaps TRBD2 as D (5 bases). Written as DNA, the CDR3 is TGCAGCGTTGTAACCGGGGATGAGACCCAGTACTTC. This sequence encodes CSVVTGDETQYF.